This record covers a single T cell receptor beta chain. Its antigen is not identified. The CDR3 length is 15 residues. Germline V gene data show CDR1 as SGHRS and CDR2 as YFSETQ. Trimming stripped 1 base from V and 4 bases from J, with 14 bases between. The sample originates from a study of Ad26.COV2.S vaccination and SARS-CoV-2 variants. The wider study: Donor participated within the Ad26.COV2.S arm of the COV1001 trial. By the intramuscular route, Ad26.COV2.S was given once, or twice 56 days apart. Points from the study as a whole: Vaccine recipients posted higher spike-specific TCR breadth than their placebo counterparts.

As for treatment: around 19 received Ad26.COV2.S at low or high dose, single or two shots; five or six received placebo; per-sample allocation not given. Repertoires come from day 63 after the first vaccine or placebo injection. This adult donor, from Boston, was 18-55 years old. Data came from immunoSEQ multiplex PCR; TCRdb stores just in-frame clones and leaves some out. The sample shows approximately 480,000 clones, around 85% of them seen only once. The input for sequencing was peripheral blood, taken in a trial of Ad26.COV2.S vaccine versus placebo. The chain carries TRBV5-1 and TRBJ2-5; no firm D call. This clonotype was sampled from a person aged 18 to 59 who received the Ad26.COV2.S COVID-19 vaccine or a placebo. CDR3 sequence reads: CASSLMSASGETQYF. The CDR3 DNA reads TGCGCCAGCAGCTTGATGTCAGCGTCTGGAGAGACCCAGTACTTC.